The T cell receptor beta chain under discussion was sequenced for a study of Ad26.COV2.S vaccination and SARS-CoV-2 variants. V was clipped by 5 bases and J by 0 bases; unmatched bases: 9. This CDR3 has 17 amino acids. Germline V lookup: CDR1 LNHDA, CDR2 SQIVND (reference sequence). Clones were read by immunoSEQ multiplex PCR, and TCRdb kept only the in-frame ones, dropping some. This table has 360,000 or so clones, about 88% appearing once. Treatment specified: around 19 received Ad26.COV2.S at low or high dose, single or two shots; roughly five received placebo; per-sample allocation not given. Samples analyzed were those drawn on day 63 after the first vaccine or placebo injection.

The chain links TRBV19 to TRBJ1-5; 8 bases agree with TRBD1. The specimen was peripheral blood, collected in a trial of Ad26.COV2.S vaccine versus placebo. The receptor was isolated from a person between 18 and 65 years old who received the Ad26.COV2.S COVID-19 vaccine or a placebo. In DNA form, the CDR3 reads TGTGCCAGTAGTCTGGGCCTACAGGGGGTTAGCAATCAGCCCCAGCATTTT. Translation: CASSLGLQGVSNQPQHF.